The present entry profiles one T cell receptor (beta chain) with its context. Its cognate antigen is unknown. The source of the sample is a study of PD-1 blockade in classical Hodgkin lymphoma. Sequenced by immunoSEQ multiplex PCR; TCRdb stores in-frame clones only, minus some. The sample comprises some 100,000 clones, roughly 92% of which are singletons, and less than 3.5% rests with the top ten. Notes on the study in general: According to reports, newly diagnosed patients had lower baseline TCR diversity than healthy donors, and relapsed/refractory patients had lower baseline TCR diversity still. Later analyses included only patients treated at least 1 year post-ASCT.

There was relapse after autologous stem cell transplantation in every patient, and there was variation in brentuximab vedotin exposure. Germline values: CDR1 GTSNPN, CDR2 SVGIG (reference sequence). V lost 0 bases and J 7 bases, leaving 16 bases between the germline ends. The CDR3 extends over 14 amino acids. The receptor was derived from a human donor with classical Hodgkin lymphoma. V gene TRBV30 combines with J gene TRBJ2-7, with D unclear. Sequencing used peripheral blood mononuclear cells (PBMCs), obtained at baseline. CDR3: CAWSVPGNPREQYF. CDR3 nucleotide sequence: TGTGCCTGGAGTGTACCTGGAAATCCAAGAGAGCAGTACTTC.